Listed below are T cell receptor beta chains from one sample, sequenced in a study of CD8 T cells in ankylosing spondylitis. MiXCR was run by TCRdb on the 5' RACE reads, yielding one entry per CDR3 protein. The sample includes roughly 180,000 distinct CDR3 sequences, around a tenth of them seen just once. Sequences were obtained from blood, either unsorted or a sorted T cell fraction (not recorded which). These receptors were taken from a female donor with ankylosing spondylitis or in good health (not recorded which). Both conserved end residues are part of each CDR3. Fields, in order: CDR3 DNA, CDR3 protein, clone size, J gene, D gene, V gene. D genes are given only for firm matches. Rows give clone size only sometimes, using once, few, many, or a class for an expanded clone.

cdr3_nt: TGTGCCAGCAGCTTGGCCTCCCACAGAGTGGCTGAAGCTTTCTTT; cdr3_aa: CASSLASHRVAEAFF; clone_size: .; j_call: TRBJ1-1; d_call: .; v_call: TRBV5-6
cdr3_nt: TGTGCCAGCAGCCCCCCGGGGGGAAGAAGCTCCTACGAGCAGTACTTC; cdr3_aa: CASSPPGGRSSYEQYF; clone_size: .; j_call: TRBJ2-7; d_call: TRBD2; v_call: TRBV7-2
cdr3_nt: TGTGCCACCAGCAGAGATACATTTTCAGATACGCAGTATTTT; cdr3_aa: CATSRDTFSDTQYF; clone_size: .; j_call: TRBJ2-3; d_call: .; v_call: TRBV15
cdr3_nt: TGTGCCAGCAGTTCGGGACAGCGAATTTCTGGGGCCAACGTCCTGACTTTC; cdr3_aa: CASSSGQRISGANVLTF; clone_size: .; j_call: TRBJ2-6; d_call: TRBD1; v_call: TRBV28
cdr3_nt: TGCAGTGCTAGAGATTTCGATAAAGAGACCCAGTACTTC; cdr3_aa: CSARDFDKETQYF; clone_size: .; j_call: TRBJ2-5; d_call: .; v_call: TRBV20-1
cdr3_nt: TGTGCCACCAGCCTTGGACTAGCGGGAGCAGAGACCCAGTACTTC; cdr3_aa: CATSLGLAGAETQYF; clone_size: once; j_call: TRBJ2-5; d_call: TRBD2; v_call: TRBV24-1
cdr3_nt: TGTGCCATCAGGCTGACGGTGAACACTGAAGCTTTCTTT; cdr3_aa: CAIRLTVNTEAFF; clone_size: many; j_call: TRBJ1-1; d_call: .; v_call: TRBV10-3
cdr3_nt: TGCGCCAGCAGCCAGCCAGGGGGGGGCTCCTACGAGCAGTACTTC; cdr3_aa: CASSQPGGGSYEQYF; clone_size: .; j_call: TRBJ2-7; d_call: .; v_call: TRBV4-1
cdr3_nt: TGCGCCAGCAGCCGCGGGGGAGATACGCAGTATTTT; cdr3_aa: CASSRGGDTQYF; clone_size: .; j_call: TRBJ2-3; d_call: TRBD2; v_call: TRBV10-2
cdr3_nt: TGCAGCGTTGTGGGGATCTACAATAACTATGGCTACACCTTC; cdr3_aa: CSVVGIYNNYGYTF; clone_size: few; j_call: TRBJ1-2; d_call: .; v_call: TRBV29-1
cdr3_nt: TGTGCCTGGAGTGTCGGAGACCCCACCGGGGAGCTGTTTTTT; cdr3_aa: CAWSVGDPTGELFF; clone_size: many; j_call: TRBJ2-2; d_call: .; v_call: TRBV30
cdr3_nt: TGTGCCAGCAGTGACGTCCACGGGGGCAATCAGCCCCAGCATTTT; cdr3_aa: CASSDVHGGNQPQHF; clone_size: .; j_call: TRBJ1-5; d_call: .; v_call: TRBV6-1
cdr3_nt: TGCGCCAGCAGCATGAGCAGGGTGTTAGGCTACGAGCAGTACTTC; cdr3_aa: CASSMSRVLGYEQYF; clone_size: .; j_call: TRBJ2-7; d_call: .; v_call: TRBV5-1
cdr3_nt: TGCAGTGCTCTCTGGGGGACAGGGCTGCGGGAGACCCAGTACTTC; cdr3_aa: CSALWGTGLRETQYF; clone_size: few; j_call: TRBJ2-5; d_call: TRBD1; v_call: TRBV20-1
cdr3_nt: TGTGCCAGCAGTGCGGTCCAGGGAGGTTCCTACGAGCAGTACTTC; cdr3_aa: CASSAVQGGSYEQYF; clone_size: many; j_call: TRBJ2-7; d_call: .; v_call: TRBV25-1
cdr3_nt: TGTGCCAGTAGTATCCCCCCCACAAGACTGGGGACCGGGGAGCTGTTTTTT; cdr3_aa: CASSIPPTRLGTGELFF; clone_size: .; j_call: TRBJ2-2; d_call: .; v_call: TRBV19
cdr3_nt: TGTGCCAGCAGCCTCTCGGCGGGAGTAGAGCAGTACTTC; cdr3_aa: CASSLSAGVEQYF; clone_size: many; j_call: TRBJ2-7; d_call: TRBD2; v_call: TRBV7-9
cdr3_nt: TGCAGCGTTGAGGAGGAGAGCACTGAAGCTTTCTTT; cdr3_aa: CSVEEESTEAFF; clone_size: many; j_call: TRBJ1-1; d_call: .; v_call: TRBV29-1
cdr3_nt: TGTGCCAGCAGCTTATCCGGGACAGGGAGTTACAATGAGCAGTTCTTC; cdr3_aa: CASSLSGTGSYNEQFF; clone_size: many; j_call: TRBJ2-1; d_call: TRBD1; v_call: TRBV7-2
cdr3_nt: TGTGCCAGCAGCTGGGACAGGTACCCCACCGGGGAGCTGTTTTTT; cdr3_aa: CASSWDRYPTGELFF; clone_size: few; j_call: TRBJ2-2; d_call: TRBD1; v_call: TRBV7-2
cdr3_nt: TGTGCCAGCAGACCACTAGTTAACACCGGGGAGCTGTTTTTT; cdr3_aa: CASRPLVNTGELFF; clone_size: many; j_call: TRBJ2-2; d_call: .; v_call: TRBV6-1
cdr3_nt: TGTGCCAGCAGCACCATAGCGGGAGTCAATGAGCAGTTCTTC; cdr3_aa: CASSTIAGVNEQFF; clone_size: many; j_call: TRBJ2-1; d_call: TRBD2; v_call: TRBV9
cdr3_nt: TGCAGTGCTAGAGAGGCGAACACCGGGGAGCTGTTTTTT; cdr3_aa: CSAREANTGELFF; clone_size: few; j_call: TRBJ2-2; d_call: .; v_call: TRBV20-1
cdr3_nt: TGTGCCAGCAGCCAATTGGGACAGGGGGCCGGGGATACGCAGTATTTT; cdr3_aa: CASSQLGQGAGDTQYF; clone_size: few; j_call: TRBJ2-3; d_call: TRBD1; v_call: TRBV3-1
cdr3_nt: TGTGCTAGTGGTTCTCTTGAGGGGTATGGCTACACCTTC; cdr3_aa: CASGSLEGYGYTF; clone_size: few; j_call: TRBJ1-2; d_call: .; v_call: TRBV12-5
cdr3_nt: TGTGCCAGCAGTTATGGTTTCACAGATACGCAGTATTTT; cdr3_aa: CASSYGFTDTQYF; clone_size: .; j_call: TRBJ2-3; d_call: .; v_call: TRBV6-5
cdr3_nt: TGTGCCAGCAGTCGGGGGACAGGGGGCGGACACACTGAAGCTTTCTTT; cdr3_aa: CASSRGTGGGHTEAFF; clone_size: many; j_call: TRBJ1-1; d_call: TRBD1; v_call: TRBV27
cdr3_nt: TGTGCCAGCTCCCAGGGACAGGGAGACTATGGCTACACCTTC; cdr3_aa: CASSQGQGDYGYTF; clone_size: .; j_call: TRBJ1-2; d_call: TRBD1; v_call: TRBV18
cdr3_nt: TGTGCCAGCAGCCCGACCCTTGGGGGGGTTCACTTC; cdr3_aa: CASSPTLGGVHF; clone_size: .; j_call: TRBJ2-7; d_call: TRBD2; v_call: TRBV7-9
cdr3_nt: TGTGCCAGCAGCGGATCCCCCACCGGGGAGCTGTTTTTT; cdr3_aa: CASSGSPTGELFF; clone_size: .; j_call: TRBJ2-2; d_call: .; v_call: TRBV2
cdr3_nt: TGTGCCAGTAGTGGCGGGACAGGGTTCGCCGGGGAGCTGTTTTTT; cdr3_aa: CASSGGTGFAGELFF; clone_size: once; j_call: TRBJ2-2; d_call: TRBD1; v_call: TRBV19
cdr3_nt: TGCAGCGTTGAAGGAGGGGTCGGGGAGCTGTTTTTT; cdr3_aa: CSVEGGVGELFF; clone_size: many; j_call: TRBJ2-2; d_call: .; v_call: TRBV29-1
cdr3_nt: TGTGCCAGCAGCTTAGGTTCAGGGTTAGTCTTATACGAGCAGTACTTC; cdr3_aa: CASSLGSGLVLYEQYF; clone_size: few; j_call: TRBJ2-7; d_call: .; v_call: TRBV7-9
cdr3_nt: TGTGCCATATATTTGGGCGACGGCTACACCTTC; cdr3_aa: CAIYLGDGYTF; clone_size: .; j_call: TRBJ1-2; d_call: .; v_call: TRBV10-3
cdr3_nt: TGTGCCAGCAGCCAAGAAGGGGGCCTCGAGCAGTACTTC; cdr3_aa: CASSQEGGLEQYF; clone_size: .; j_call: TRBJ2-7; d_call: TRBD1; v_call: TRBV14
cdr3_nt: TGTGCCAGCAGTTTTCAGCTGGGCGGGGAGCTGTTTTTT; cdr3_aa: CASSFQLGGELFF; clone_size: many; j_call: TRBJ2-2; d_call: .; v_call: TRBV12-3/TRBV12-4
cdr3_nt: TGTGCCAGCAGCCTTAGCACAGATACGCAGTATTTT; cdr3_aa: CASSLSTDTQYF; clone_size: many; j_call: TRBJ2-3; d_call: .; v_call: TRBV12-3/TRBV12-4
cdr3_nt: TGTGCCAGCAGCGGCCTTACGGGGATTTACGAGCAGTACTTC; cdr3_aa: CASSGLTGIYEQYF; clone_size: many; j_call: TRBJ2-7; d_call: .; v_call: TRBV6-1
cdr3_nt: TGTGCCAGCATCTATGGGGGGACAGACGAGCAGTACTTC; cdr3_aa: CASIYGGTDEQYF; clone_size: few; j_call: TRBJ2-7; d_call: .; v_call: TRBV2
cdr3_nt: TGTGCCAGCAGTACCTCCGGCCAGGCCCCAGATACGCAGTATTTT; cdr3_aa: CASSTSGQAPDTQYF; clone_size: many; j_call: TRBJ2-3; d_call: .; v_call: TRBV5-5
cdr3_nt: TGTGCCAGCAGCCTCGGACTAGCGTGGTACGAGCAGTACTTC; cdr3_aa: CASSLGLAWYEQYF; clone_size: .; j_call: TRBJ2-7; d_call: TRBD2; v_call: TRBV5-6
cdr3_nt: TGTGCCAGCAGCCCCGCAGCCCTGGGGGACACTGAAGCTTTCTTT; cdr3_aa: CASSPAALGDTEAFF; clone_size: .; j_call: TRBJ1-1; d_call: .; v_call: TRBV6-1
cdr3_nt: TGTGCCTGCACTGGGGGTAGTGGCACCTATAATTCACCCCTCCACTTT; cdr3_aa: CACTGGSGTYNSPLHF; clone_size: few; j_call: TRBJ1-6; d_call: .; v_call: TRBV7-2
cdr3_nt: TGTGCCAGCAGTTGGATCCCACTAGCGGGAGTCCACACCGGGGAGCTGTTTTTT; cdr3_aa: CASSWIPLAGVHTGELFF; clone_size: many; j_call: TRBJ2-2; d_call: TRBD2; v_call: TRBV27
cdr3_nt: TGTGCCAGCAGTCCCTTAGCGAGAAGAGCTAACAATGAGCAGTTCTTC; cdr3_aa: CASSPLARRANNEQFF; clone_size: .; j_call: TRBJ2-1; d_call: .; v_call: TRBV6-1
cdr3_nt: TGTGCCAGCAGCCCGGACAGGGGCTACGAGCAGTACTTC; cdr3_aa: CASSPDRGYEQYF; clone_size: many; j_call: TRBJ2-7; d_call: TRBD1; v_call: TRBV2
cdr3_nt: TGTGCCAGCTCACCACAGGGCGGCACAGATACGCAGTATTTT; cdr3_aa: CASSPQGGTDTQYF; clone_size: few; j_call: TRBJ2-3; d_call: .; v_call: TRBV18
cdr3_nt: TGTGCAGTTGGTAGCGGGGCCATTCAGTACTTC; cdr3_aa: CAVGSGAIQYF; clone_size: few; j_call: TRBJ2-4; d_call: TRBD2; v_call: TRBV5-5
cdr3_nt: TGTGCCAGCAGTGAATTGGACAGGGGGATAGAGACCCAGTACTTC; cdr3_aa: CASSELDRGIETQYF; clone_size: .; j_call: TRBJ2-5; d_call: TRBD1; v_call: TRBV25-1
cdr3_nt: TGCTGCTCTTGGGACAGGGAGGTTACCGGGGCCAACGTCCTGACTTTC; cdr3_aa: CCSWDREVTGANVLTF; clone_size: .; j_call: TRBJ2-6; d_call: TRBD1; v_call: TRBV20-1
cdr3_nt: TGTGCCAGCAGTTTATCCAGGGTCACCTACGAGCAGTACTTC; cdr3_aa: CASSLSRVTYEQYF; clone_size: .; j_call: TRBJ2-7; d_call: .; v_call: TRBV27
cdr3_nt: TGCAGTGCTAGAGATACGGTAGGGCTGGAGCAGTTCTTC; cdr3_aa: CSARDTVGLEQFF; clone_size: .; j_call: TRBJ2-1; d_call: .; v_call: TRBV20-1
cdr3_nt: TGCGCCAGCAGCGTCGGACAGGGGAGGTACGAGCAGTACTTC; cdr3_aa: CASSVGQGRYEQYF; clone_size: .; j_call: TRBJ2-7; d_call: TRBD1; v_call: TRBV4-3
cdr3_nt: TGCAGTGCTACGACAGTATTCATCTACGAGCAGTACTTC; cdr3_aa: CSATTVFIYEQYF; clone_size: few; j_call: TRBJ2-7; d_call: .; v_call: TRBV20-1
cdr3_nt: TGCGCCAGCAGCTTAGGGCTAGCGGGAGGCGACGAGCAGTACTTC; cdr3_aa: CASSLGLAGGDEQYF; clone_size: .; j_call: TRBJ2-7; d_call: TRBD2; v_call: TRBV5-1